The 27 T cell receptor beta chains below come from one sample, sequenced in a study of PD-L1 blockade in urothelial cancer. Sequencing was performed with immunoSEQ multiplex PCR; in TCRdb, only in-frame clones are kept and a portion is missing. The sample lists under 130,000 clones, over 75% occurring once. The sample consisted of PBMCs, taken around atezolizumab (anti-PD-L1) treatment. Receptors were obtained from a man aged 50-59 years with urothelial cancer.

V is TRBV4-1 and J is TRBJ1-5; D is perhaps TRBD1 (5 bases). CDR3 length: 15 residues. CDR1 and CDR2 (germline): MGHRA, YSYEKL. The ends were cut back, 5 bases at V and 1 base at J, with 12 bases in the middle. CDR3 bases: TGCGCCAGCAGCAACACTGGGGGGAGCAATCAGCCCCAGCATTTT. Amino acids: CASSNTGGSNQPQHF.

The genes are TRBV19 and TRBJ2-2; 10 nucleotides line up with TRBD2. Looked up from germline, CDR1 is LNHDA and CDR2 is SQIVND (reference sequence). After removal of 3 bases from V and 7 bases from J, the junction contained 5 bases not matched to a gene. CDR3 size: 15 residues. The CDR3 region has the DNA TGTGCCAGTAGTATGGCTAGCGGGAGTATCGGGGAGCTGTTTTTT. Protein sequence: CASSMASGSIGELFF.

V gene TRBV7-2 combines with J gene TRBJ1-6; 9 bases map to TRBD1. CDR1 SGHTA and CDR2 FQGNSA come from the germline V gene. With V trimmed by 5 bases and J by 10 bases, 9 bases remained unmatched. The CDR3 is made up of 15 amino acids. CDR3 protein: CASSPRGQGNSPLHF. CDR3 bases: TGTGCCAGCAGCCCCCGGGGACAGGGAAACTCACCCCTCCACTTT.

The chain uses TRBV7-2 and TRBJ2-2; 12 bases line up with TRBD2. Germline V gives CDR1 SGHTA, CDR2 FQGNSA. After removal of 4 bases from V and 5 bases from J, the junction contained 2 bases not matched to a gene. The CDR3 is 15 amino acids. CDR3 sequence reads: CASSSSGRGTGELFF. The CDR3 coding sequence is TGTGCCAGCAGCTCTAGCGGGAGGGGGACCGGGGAGCTGTTTTTT.

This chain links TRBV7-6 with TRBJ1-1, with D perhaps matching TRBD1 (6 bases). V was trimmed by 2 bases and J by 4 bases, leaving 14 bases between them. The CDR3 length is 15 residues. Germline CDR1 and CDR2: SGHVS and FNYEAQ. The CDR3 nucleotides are TGTGCCAGCAGCTTAAGGGGGATTAAAGGCACTGAAGCTTTCTTT. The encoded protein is CASSLRGIKGTEAFF.

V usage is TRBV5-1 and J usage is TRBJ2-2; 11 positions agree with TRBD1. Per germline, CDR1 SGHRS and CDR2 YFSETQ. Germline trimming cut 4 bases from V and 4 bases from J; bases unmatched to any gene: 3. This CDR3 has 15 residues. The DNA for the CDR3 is TGCGCCAGCAGCCTCGGGACAGGGGGCACCGGGGAGCTGTTTTTT. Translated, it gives CASSLGTGGTGELFF.

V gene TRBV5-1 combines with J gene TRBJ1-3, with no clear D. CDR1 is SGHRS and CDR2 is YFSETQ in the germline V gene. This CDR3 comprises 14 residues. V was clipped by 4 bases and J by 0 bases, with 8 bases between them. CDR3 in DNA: TGCGCCAGCAGCGGAGAGACCTCTGGAAACACCATATATTTT. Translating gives CASSGETSGNTIYF.

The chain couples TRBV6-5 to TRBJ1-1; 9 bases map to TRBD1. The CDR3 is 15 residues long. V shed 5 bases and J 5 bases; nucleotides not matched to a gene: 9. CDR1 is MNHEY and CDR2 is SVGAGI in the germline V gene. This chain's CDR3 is CASSAPGQGYTEAFF. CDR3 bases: TGTGCCAGCAGTGCCCCGGGACAGGGTTATACTGAAGCTTTCTTT.

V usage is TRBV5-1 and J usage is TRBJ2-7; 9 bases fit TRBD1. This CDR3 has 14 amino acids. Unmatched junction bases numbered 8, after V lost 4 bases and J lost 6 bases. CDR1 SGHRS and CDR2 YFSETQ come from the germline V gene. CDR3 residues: CASSGAGTGIEQYF. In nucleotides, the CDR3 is TGCGCCAGCAGCGGGGCCGGGACAGGGATCGAGCAGTACTTC.

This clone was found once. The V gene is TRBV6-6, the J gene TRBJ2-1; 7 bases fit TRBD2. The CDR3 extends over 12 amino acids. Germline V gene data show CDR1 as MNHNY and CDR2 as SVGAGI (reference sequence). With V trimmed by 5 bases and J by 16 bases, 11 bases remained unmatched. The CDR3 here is CASSNTAGRDFF. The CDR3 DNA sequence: TGTGCCAGCAGTAACACAGCGGGGAGGGATTTCTTC.

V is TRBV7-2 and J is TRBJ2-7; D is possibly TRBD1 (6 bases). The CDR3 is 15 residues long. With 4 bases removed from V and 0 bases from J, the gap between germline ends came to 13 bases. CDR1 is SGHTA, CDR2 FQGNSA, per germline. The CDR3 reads CASSSQGSLSYEQYF. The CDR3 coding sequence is TGTGCCAGCAGCTCCCAGGGGTCCCTCTCCTACGAGCAGTACTTC.

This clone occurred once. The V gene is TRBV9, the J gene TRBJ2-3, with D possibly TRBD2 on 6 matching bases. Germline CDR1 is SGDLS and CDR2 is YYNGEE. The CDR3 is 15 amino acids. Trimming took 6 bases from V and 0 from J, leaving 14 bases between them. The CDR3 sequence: CASTTGGESTDTQYF. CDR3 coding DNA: TGTGCCAGCACCACGGGCGGGGAAAGCACAGATACGCAGTATTTT. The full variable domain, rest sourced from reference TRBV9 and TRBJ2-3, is DSGVTQTPKHLITATGQRVTLRCSPRSGDLSVYWYQQSLDQGLQFLIQYYNGEERAKGNILERFSAQQFPDLHSELNLSSLELGDSALYFCASTTGGESTDTQYFGPGTRLTVL.

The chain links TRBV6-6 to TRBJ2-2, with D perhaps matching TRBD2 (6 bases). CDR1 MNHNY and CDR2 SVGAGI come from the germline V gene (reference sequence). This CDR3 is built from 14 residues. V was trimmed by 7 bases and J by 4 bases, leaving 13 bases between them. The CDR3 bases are TGTGCCAGCACCCAACGGGGAGGCACCGGGGAGCTGTTTTTT. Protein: CASTQRGGTGELFF.

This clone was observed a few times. Here the CDR3 DNA reads TGTGCCAGCAGCCCCCAGGAAAATCAGCCCCAGCATTTT. Translated: CASSPQENQPQHF. The rearrangement uses TRBV7-3 and TRBJ1-5; D remains ambiguous. Deletions cut 5 bases from V and 4 bases from J, with 9 bases between. Germline loops: CDR1 SGHTA, CDR2 FQGTGA. The CDR3 has 13 amino acids. Looking up the rest from reference TRBV7-3 and TRBJ1-5 gives the full variable domain: GAGVSQTPSNKVTEKGKYVELRCDPISGHTALYWYRQSLGQGPEFLIYFQGTGAADDSGLPNDRFFAVRPEGSVSTLKIQRTERGDSAVYLCASSPQENQPQHFGDGTRLSIL.

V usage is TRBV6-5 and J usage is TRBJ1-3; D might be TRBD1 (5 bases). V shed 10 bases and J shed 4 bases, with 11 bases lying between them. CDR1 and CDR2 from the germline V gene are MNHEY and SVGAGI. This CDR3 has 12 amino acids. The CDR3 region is CATKRGGNTIYF. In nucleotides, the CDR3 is TGTGCCACTAAAAGGGGAGGAAACACCATATATTTT.

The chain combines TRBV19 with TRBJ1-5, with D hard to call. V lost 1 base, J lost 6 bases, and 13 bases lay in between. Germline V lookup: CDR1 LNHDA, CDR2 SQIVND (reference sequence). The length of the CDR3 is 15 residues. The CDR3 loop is CASSIASAAGQPQHF. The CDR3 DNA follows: TGTGCCAGTAGTATAGCTTCGGCAGCGGGTCAGCCCCAGCATTTT.

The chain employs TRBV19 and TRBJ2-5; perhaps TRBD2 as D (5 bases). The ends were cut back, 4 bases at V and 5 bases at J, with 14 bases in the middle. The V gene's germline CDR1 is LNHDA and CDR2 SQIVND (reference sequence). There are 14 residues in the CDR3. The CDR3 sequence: CASSTDPTGETQYF. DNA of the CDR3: TGTGCCAGTAGTACCGACCCGACGGGGGAGACCCAGTACTTC.

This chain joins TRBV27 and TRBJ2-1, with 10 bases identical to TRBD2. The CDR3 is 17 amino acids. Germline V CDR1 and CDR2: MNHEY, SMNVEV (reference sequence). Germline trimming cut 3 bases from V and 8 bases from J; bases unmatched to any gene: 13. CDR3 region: CASSFRLAGEGRDEQFF. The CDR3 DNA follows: TGTGCCAGCAGTTTTCGCCTAGCGGGAGAGGGTCGCGATGAGCAGTTCTTC.

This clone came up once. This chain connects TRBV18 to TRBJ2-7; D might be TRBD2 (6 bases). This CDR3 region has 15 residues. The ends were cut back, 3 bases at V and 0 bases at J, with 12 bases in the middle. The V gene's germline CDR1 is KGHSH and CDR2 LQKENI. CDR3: CASSPSASASYEQYF. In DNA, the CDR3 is TGTGCCAGCTCACCCTCGGCTAGCGCCTCCTACGAGCAGTACTTC. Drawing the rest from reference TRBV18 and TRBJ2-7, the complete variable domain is NAGVMQNPRHLVRRRGQEARLRCSPMKGHSHVYWYRQLPEEGLKFMVYLQKENIIDESGMPKERFSAEFPKEGPSILRIQQVVRGDSAAYFCASSPSASASYEQYFGPGTRLTVT.

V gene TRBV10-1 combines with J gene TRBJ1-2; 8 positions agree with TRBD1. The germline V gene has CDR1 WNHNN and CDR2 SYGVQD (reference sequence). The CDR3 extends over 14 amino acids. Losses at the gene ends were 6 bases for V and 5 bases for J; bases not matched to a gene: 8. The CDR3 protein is CASSPGQGAYGYTF. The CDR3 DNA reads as TGCGCCAGCAGCCCTGGACAGGGTGCTTATGGCTACACCTTC.

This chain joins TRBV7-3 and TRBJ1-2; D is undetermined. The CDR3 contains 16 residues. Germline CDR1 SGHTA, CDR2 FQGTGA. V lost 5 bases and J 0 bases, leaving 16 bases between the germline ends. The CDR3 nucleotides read TGTGCCAGCAGCCGACCCTGCGGGCTAGCTAACTATGGCTACACCTTC. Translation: CASSRPCGLANYGYTF.

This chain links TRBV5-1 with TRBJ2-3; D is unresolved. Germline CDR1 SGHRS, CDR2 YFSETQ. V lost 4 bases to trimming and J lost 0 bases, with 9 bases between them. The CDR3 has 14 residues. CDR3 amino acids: CASSRDKSTDTQYF. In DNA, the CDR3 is TGCGCCAGCAGCCGAGACAAGAGCACAGATACGCAGTATTTT.

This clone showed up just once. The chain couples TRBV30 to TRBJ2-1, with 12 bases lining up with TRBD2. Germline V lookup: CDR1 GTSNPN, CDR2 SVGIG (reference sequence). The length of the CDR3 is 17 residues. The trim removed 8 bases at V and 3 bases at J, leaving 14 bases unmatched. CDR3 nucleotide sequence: TGTGCCCCCCCCTCCGGGCTAGCGGGAGGGTTCTACAATGAGCAGTTCTTC. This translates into CAPPSGLAGGFYNEQFF.

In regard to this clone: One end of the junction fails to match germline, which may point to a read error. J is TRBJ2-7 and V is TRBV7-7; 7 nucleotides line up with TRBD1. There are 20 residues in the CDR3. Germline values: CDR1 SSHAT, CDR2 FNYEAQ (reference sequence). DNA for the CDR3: TGTGCTAGCAGCTTAAATACCCCGGGACAGACAAGCGGTAGGTCCTACGAGCAGTACTTC. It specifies CASSLNTPGQTSGRSYEQYF.

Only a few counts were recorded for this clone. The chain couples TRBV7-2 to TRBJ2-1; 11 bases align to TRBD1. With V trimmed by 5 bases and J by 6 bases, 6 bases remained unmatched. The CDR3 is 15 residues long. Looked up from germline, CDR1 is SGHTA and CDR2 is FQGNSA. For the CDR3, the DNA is TGTGCCAGCAGCGATAGGACAGGGGGCTTCAATGAGCAGTTCTTC. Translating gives CASSDRTGGFNEQFF.

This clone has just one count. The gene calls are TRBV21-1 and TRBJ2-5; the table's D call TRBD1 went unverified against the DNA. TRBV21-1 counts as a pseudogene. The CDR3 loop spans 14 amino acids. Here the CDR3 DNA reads TGTGCCAGCGGTTCCCAGGACAACCAAGAGACCCAGTACTTC. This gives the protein CASGSQDNQETQYF.

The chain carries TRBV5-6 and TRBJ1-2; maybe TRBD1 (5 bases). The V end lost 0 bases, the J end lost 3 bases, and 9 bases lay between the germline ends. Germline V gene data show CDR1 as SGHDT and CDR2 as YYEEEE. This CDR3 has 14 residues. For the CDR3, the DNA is TGTGCCAGCAGCTTGGCAGGGCCGGACTATGGCTACACCTTC. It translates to CASSLAGPDYGYTF.